This T cell receptor beta chain was identified in a study of blood T cell repertoires in COVID-19. Authors' processing steps: Amplification with reference gene primers provided the estimates of nucleated cell counts. Method: immunoSEQ multiplex PCR; TCRdb's copy keeps in-frame clones and lacks some. The DNA gave D and trimming, while V, J and clone size come from that table. The data contain roughly 220,000 clones, 88% of them seen just once; the ten biggest clones take up about 2.6%. Germline V CDR1 and CDR2: SGHRS, YFSETQ. With 7 bases removed from V and 0 bases from J, the gap between germline ends came to 14 bases. The CDR3 spans 15 residues. Everyone who took part was about 18 to 89 years old, and they came from some 23 US areas. Among Cohort 3 donors, those recovered had two negative PCRs, clearance, or symptom resolution.

This chain joins TRBV5-1 and TRBJ2-1; D possibly corresponds to TRBD2 (6 bases). This receptor was identified in a woman aged 30 to 39 who had recovered from COVID-19. Sequencing input: PBMCs or T cells enriched from blood (not recorded which). CDR3 residues: CASALGGISYNEQFF. The CDR3 nucleotides read TGCGCCAGCGCTCTCGGGGGAATCTCCTACAATGAGCAGTTCTTC.